This T cell receptor beta chain is drawn from a study of immune characteristics of hereditary and idiopathic chronic pancreatitis. About the investigation overall: The study examined local immune cells and TCRbeta repertoires in the pancreas in hereditary and idiopathic chronic pancreatitis, using control pancreases from organ donors for comparison. TCRbeta sequencing was performed on 4 or 5 control pancreases, 7 hereditary chronic pancreatitis pancreases and about six idiopathic chronic pancreatitis pancreases. The gDNA-based approach was selected because the approach required minimal in vitro experimental manipulation of T cells infiltrating the pancreas. The paper as a whole reports these results and caveats: Because patient tissue could be obtained only at the time of TPIAT, immune findings may have been influenced by differences in disease duration. Compared with controls, TCRbeta repertoire diversity was significantly higher and clonality was lower in both chronic pancreatitis groups. Hereditary and idiopathic chronic pancreatitis differed in Vbeta-Jbeta gene family usage, including TRBV10, TRBV19, TRBV23 and TRBV5. The study did not include chronic pancreatitis caused by alcohol use. Numbers of productive TCR rearrangements correlated positively with disease severity scores among over 10 chronic pancreatitis patients.

Pancreas tissue with chronic pancreatitis was obtained from patients having total pancreatectomy with islet autotransplantation (TPIAT). No known history of diabetes was present in the included chronic pancreatitis patients. For TCRbeta sequencing, genomic DNA was pulled straight from bulk pancreas tissue, skipping any T cell sorting. Idiopathic chronic pancreatitis patients had no particular identified cause of disease. At two US centers, pancreas tissues from patients and organ donors were collected on a consecutive basis. Concerning this clone itself: The antigen this receptor binds is unknown. No much larger clone exists at a distance of one base, and base qualities are not known.

The library was produced with the immunoSEQ multiplex PCR assay. The TCRbeta CDR3 region and neighboring sequences were amplified from pancreatic genomic DNA and then sequenced. The study's processing was this. Repertoire diversity was measured as a mean normalized Shannon-Wiener index, alongside productive clonality and productive rearrangement counts. Control and chronic pancreatitis repertoire metrics were compared with the nonparametric Mann-Whitney U test. A shared clonotype was defined as a CDR3beta sequence with the same amino acid composition and length across subjects. In TCRdb, the immuneACCESS table is reduced to in-frame sequences with V and J assigned. These tables do not hold every clone; where another copy was compared, an unresolved V gene accounts for under half, and the others remain unexplained. The V and J calls and the clone size are those of that table, but D and trimming were determined from the DNA. The table for this sample lists about 9,400 clones; around 79% of them were counted only once. 13% to 15% of the sample lies in the top ten.

The junction shows trimming of 5 bases on V and 1 base on J, and the gene matches do not reach 7 bases of it. CDR1 is given as SGHTA and CDR2 as FQGNSA, both from the germline V gene. The CDR3 numbers 16 residues from cysteine through phenylalanine. Only the CDR3 region is kept as DNA, spanning 48 bases read in frame from base 1. This TCR was sampled from a human donor with chronic pancreatitis. The sample was pancreas tissue with idiopathic chronic pancreatitis. This specimen's cell subset or site label, per the study, means: chronic pancreatitis without an identified cause. In this chain, TRBV7-2 is recombined with TRBJ2-2; 7 central bases correspond to TRBD1. The CDR3 protein is CASSPRRGLNTGELFF. The DNA sequence reads TGTGCCAGCAGCCCTCGAAGGGGGCTGAACACCGGGGAGCTGTTTTTT.